This entry lists 23 T cell receptor beta chains sequenced from one sample in a study of vaccination effects on CD4 cells after COVID-19. Culture lasted around eleven days before CD4+ T cell isolation. Clones were sequenced by immunoSEQ multiplex PCR, and TCRdb holds only the in-frame ones, with some missing. Counted here are approximately 30,000 clones, approximately 65% occurring once; the ten biggest clones make up 9.9%. No antigens are known for them. The material was CD4+ T cells from PBMCs cultured without peptide, obtained before COVID-19 vaccination. The source of these receptors is a human donor who received a COVID-19 vaccine.

This chain joins TRBV3-1 (or the pseudogene TRBV3-2) and TRBJ2-1; D is unresolved. Germline V gene data show CDR1 as LGHDT and CDR2 as YNNKEL (reference sequence). The ends were cut back, 0 bases at V and 4 bases at J, with 13 bases in the middle. The CDR3 sequence is 16 residues long. As DNA, the CDR3 is TGTGCCAGCAGCCAAGATGCTAGTAAGCCTTACAATGAGCAGTTCTTC. Translation: CASSQDASKPYNEQFF.

The chain combines TRBV5-1 with TRBJ2-3, with TRBD2 as a possible D gene (6 bases). Germline CDR1 is SGHRS and CDR2 is YFSETQ. This CDR3 region has 15 residues. The V end lost 3 bases, the J end lost 8 bases, and 19 bases lay between the germline ends. This chain's CDR3 is CASSSHSGSPGTQYF. The CDR3 DNA follows: TGCGCCAGCAGCTCCCATAGCGGATCCCCCGGTACGCAGTATTTT.

The CDR3 sequence is CASSVGFGYTF. For the CDR3, the DNA is TGTGCCAGCAGTGTCGGTTTTGGCTACACCTTC. The rearrangement links TRBV2 to TRBJ1-2; D is uncertain. The CDR3 totals 11 residues. V lost 4 bases, J lost 7 bases, and 7 bases lay in between. Germline V gene sequence: CDR1 SNHLY, CDR2 FYNNEI.

The chain couples TRBV12-3 or TRBV12-4 to TRBJ2-1; D remains ambiguous. V was pared by 6 bases and J by 10 bases, with 13 bases between. The CDR3 is 12 amino acids. CDR3 in amino acids: CASRRSVSEQFF. The CDR3 DNA reads as TGTGCCAGCAGGCGTTCAGTTTCCGAGCAGTTCTTC.

The V gene is TRBV5-1, the J gene TRBJ2-1, with D possibly being TRBD1 (6 bases). This CDR3 region has 15 residues. Germline CDR1 and CDR2: SGHRS and YFSETQ. V was cut by 0 bases and J by 8 bases, with 15 bases left in between. The CDR3, as DNA: TGCGCCAGCAGCTTGGTGCAGGGGAATCGAGATGAGCAGTTCTTC. It codes for CASSLVQGNRDEQFF.

This clone was recorded once. The rearrangement links TRBV19 to TRBJ2-7, with TRBD2 as a possible D gene (7 bases). Trimming removed 5 bases at V and 3 bases at J, with 17 bases between. The CDR3 is 15 residues long. Per germline, CDR1 LNHDA and CDR2 SQIVND (reference sequence). CDR3 DNA: TGTGCCAGTAGTCCACACAGGGAGGGGATCTACGAGCAGTACTTC. Translation: CASSPHREGIYEQYF.

The V and J genes are TRBV7-2 and TRBJ2-2, with 12 bases that match TRBD2. V dropped 3 bases and J dropped 4; count of bases not matched to a gene: 9. CDR1 and CDR2 (germline): SGHTA, FQGNSA. The CDR3 sequence is 18 residues long. The CDR3 loop is CASSFKLTSGGFTGELFF. CDR3 in DNA: TGTGCCAGCAGCTTTAAACTGACTAGCGGGGGATTCACCGGGGAGCTGTTTTTT.

The gene calls are TRBV29-1 and TRBJ1-4; no definite D call. V lost 3 bases, J lost 4 bases, and 12 bases lay in between. The CDR3 totals 14 residues. Germline CDR1 SQVTM, CDR2 ANQGSEA. This chain's CDR3 is CSVDLAGDNEKLFF. The CDR3 region has the DNA TGCAGCGTTGATCTCGCAGGAGATAATGAAAAACTGTTTTTT.

The sample holds a few counts of this clone. The V and J genes are TRBV10-3 and TRBJ2-7; 8 positions match TRBD2. CDR1 is ENHRY and CDR2 is SYGVKD in the germline V gene. The CDR3 totals 15 residues. V lost 2 bases to trimming and J lost 5 bases; unmatched junction nucleotides: 8. DNA for the CDR3: TGTGCCATCAGTGAGAGGACGGGGGGGCGGGACGAGCAGTACTTC. Amino acid sequence: CAISERTGGRDEQYF.

This clone was observed a few times. For the CDR3, the DNA is TGCGCCAGCAGCTTTGATCAAGAGACCCAGTACTTC. Amino acid sequence: CASSFDQETQYF. The chain uses TRBV5-1 and TRBJ2-5, with D unresolved. Germline V gene lookup returns CDR1 SGHRS and CDR2 YFSETQ. CDR3 length: 12 residues. The V and J ends lost 2 bases and 2 bases respectively, with 4 bases between them.

V usage is TRBV18 and J usage is TRBJ1-1; D is uncertain. The germline V gene encodes CDR1 KGHSH and CDR2 LQKENI. Trimming pared 1 base from V and 1 base from J, leaving 10 bases between. This CDR3 region has 15 residues. CDR3 nucleotide sequence: TGTGCCAGCTCACCACAGAGAAGCCGGAACACTGAAGCTTTCTTT. This sequence encodes CASSPQRSRNTEAFF.

The gene calls are TRBV5-1 and TRBJ1-5; no firm D call. Germline V gives CDR1 SGHRS, CDR2 YFSETQ. Deletions cut 3 bases from V and 0 bases from J, with 4 bases between. The CDR3 consists of 13 residues. CDR3 residues: CASSSYSNQPQHF. The CDR3 DNA is TGCGCCAGCAGCTCCTATAGCAATCAGCCCCAGCATTTT.

This sequence joins TRBV5-1 and TRBJ2-7; TRBD1 might be the D (7 bases). From germline, CDR1 is SGHRS and CDR2 YFSETQ. Trimming removed 0 bases at V and 3 bases at J, with 19 bases between. The CDR3 runs 17 residues. As DNA, the CDR3 is TGCGCCAGCAGCTTGGATGGTTGGGCAGGGGGAGGCTACGAGCAGTACTTC. Protein sequence: CASSLDGWAGGGYEQYF. Combining the CDR3 with reference TRBV5-1 and TRBJ2-7 gives the whole variable domain KAGVTQTPRYLIKTRGQQVTLSCSPISGHRSVSWYQQTPGQGLQFLFEYFSETQRNKGNFPGRFSGRQFSNSRSEMNVSTLELGDSALYLCASSLDGWAGGGYEQYFGPGTRLTVT.

The chain carries TRBV27 and TRBJ1-4; 7 bases are a match to TRBD1. CDR3 length equals 13 residues. Germline V gives CDR1 MNHEY, CDR2 SMNVEV (reference sequence). V shed 8 bases and J 7 bases; nucleotides not matched to a gene: 7. CDR3 loop: CASARTGGEKLFF. The CDR3 DNA is TGTGCCAGCGCCAGGACAGGCGGTGAAAAACTGTTTTTT.

This rearrangement joins TRBV6-6 to TRBJ1-2; D gene unclear. Germline assignment: CDR1 MNHNY and CDR2 SVGAGI (reference sequence). The V gene lost 6 bases and the J gene lost 6 bases, with 8 bases spanning the gap. The CDR3 has 11 residues. The CDR3 region has the DNA TGTGCCAGCAGGGAAAGACATGGCTACACCTTC. This codes for CASRERHGYTF.

This chain connects TRBV3-1 (or the pseudogene TRBV3-2) to TRBJ1-6, with 9 bases aligning to TRBD1. The CDR3 covers 15 residues. Looked up from germline, CDR1 is LGHDT and CDR2 is YNNKEL (reference sequence). V shed 1 base, J shed 11 bases, and the junction held 6 bases outside the gene matches. The CDR3 DNA sequence: TGTGCCAGCAGCCAAGGGGGACAGGGTGGGGCACCCCTCCACTTT. Protein: CASSQGGQGGAPLHF.

This chain connects TRBV5-1 to TRBJ1-1, with D unresolved. CDR3 length equals 14 residues. V was trimmed by 0 bases and J by 0 bases, leaving 6 bases between them. CDR1 and CDR2 from the germline V gene are SGHRS and YFSETQ. CDR3 protein: CASSLGPVNTEAFF. DNA for the CDR3: TGCGCCAGCAGCTTGGGGCCGGTGAACACTGAAGCTTTCTTT.

This chain connects TRBV7-9 to TRBJ1-2; D may be TRBD1 (5 bases). Trimming pared 2 bases from V and 1 base from J, leaving 11 bases between. The CDR3 length is 15 residues. In germline, CDR1 is SEHNR, CDR2 FQNEAQ (reference sequence). The CDR3 nucleotides read TGTGCCAGCAGCTTAAGGGGCCTCGGTAACTATGGCTACACCTTC. Translated, it gives CASSLRGLGNYGYTF.

The chain recombines TRBV30 with TRBJ1-5, with unresolved D. Trimming took 2 bases from V and 2 from J, leaving 16 bases between them. This CDR3 spans 16 amino acids. Germline V gene lookup returns CDR1 GTSNPN and CDR2 SVGIG (reference sequence). As DNA, the CDR3 is TGTGCCTGGAGTTCCCCTCAGCATATCGGCAATCAGCCCCAGCATTTT. Its protein is CAWSSPQHIGNQPQHF.

This clone was counted only a few times. The V and J genes are TRBV19 and TRBJ2-4; 14 positions match TRBD2. The CDR3 loop spans 19 amino acids. Per germline, CDR1 LNHDA and CDR2 SQIVND (reference sequence). Trimming took 6 bases from V and 0 from J; bases not matched to a gene: 10. Here the CDR3 DNA reads TGTGCCAGTAGCGGACTAGCGGGGGGCTCGCTACTAGCCAAAAACATTCAGTACTTC. Translated: CASSGLAGGSLLAKNIQYF. Supplemented by reference TRBV19 and TRBJ2-4, the full variable domain reads DGGITQSPKYLFRKEGQNVTLSCEQNLNHDAMYWYRQDPGQGLRLIYYSQIVNDFQKGDIAEGYSVSREKKESFPLTVTSAQKNPTAFYLCASSGLAGGSLLAKNIQYFGAGTRLSVL.

The table lists this clone with a few counts. The CDR3 is CATSVSPYRFPSEGQFF. The CDR3, as DNA: TGTGCCACCAGTGTTTCCCCCTATCGTTTCCCCTCCGAAGGGCAGTTCTTC. The chain joins TRBV24-1 to TRBJ2-1; D uncertain. This CDR3 contains 17 residues. Trimming left V 5 bases short and J 12 bases short, with 28 bases between. Germline V gene sequence: CDR1 KGHDR, CDR2 SFDVKD.

This chain connects TRBV7-9 to TRBJ2-7, with 7 bases lining up with TRBD2. The CDR3 loop spans 14 amino acids. Looked up from germline, CDR1 is SEHNR and CDR2 is FQNEAQ (reference sequence). Losses at the gene ends were 2 bases for V and 5 bases for J; bases not matched to a gene: 6. CDR3: CASSLLGGENEQYF. CDR3 nucleotide sequence: TGTGCCAGCAGCTTATTGGGGGGGGAAAACGAGCAGTACTTC.

The CDR3 DNA reads TGTGCCAGCAGCTTAGGAGGCTTGCGGGGTGAGACCCAGTACTTC. Translating gives CASSLGGLRGETQYF. The chain couples TRBV7-2 to TRBJ2-5, with D perhaps matching TRBD2 (6 bases). V dropped 1 base and J dropped 5 bases, with 14 bases sitting between them. The CDR3 has 15 amino acids. Germline V gene sequence: CDR1 SGHTA, CDR2 FQGNSA. Supplemented by reference TRBV7-2 and TRBJ2-5, the full variable domain reads GAGVSQSPSNKVTEKGKDVELRCDPISGHTALYWYRQSLGQGLEFLIYFQGNSAPDKSGLPSDRFSAERTGGSVSTLTIQRTQQEDSAVYLCASSLGGLRGETQYFGPGTRLLVL.